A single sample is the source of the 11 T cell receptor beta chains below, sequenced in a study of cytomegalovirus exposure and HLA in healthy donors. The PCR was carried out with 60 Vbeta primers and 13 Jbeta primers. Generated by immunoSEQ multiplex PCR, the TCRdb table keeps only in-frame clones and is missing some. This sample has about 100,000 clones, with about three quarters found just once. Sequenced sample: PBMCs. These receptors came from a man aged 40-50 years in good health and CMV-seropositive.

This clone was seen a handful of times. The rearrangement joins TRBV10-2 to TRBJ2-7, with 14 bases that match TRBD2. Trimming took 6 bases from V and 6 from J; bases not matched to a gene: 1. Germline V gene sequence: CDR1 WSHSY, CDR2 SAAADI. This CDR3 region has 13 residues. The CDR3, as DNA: TGCGCCAGCAGCGGACTAGCGGGAGGCGAGCAGTACTTC. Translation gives CASSGLAGGEQYF.

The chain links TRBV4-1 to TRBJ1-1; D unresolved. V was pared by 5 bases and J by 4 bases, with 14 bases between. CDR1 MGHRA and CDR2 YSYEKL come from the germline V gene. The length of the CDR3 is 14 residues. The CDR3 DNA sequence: TGCGCCAGCAGCTTGTCACAGTACGTCACTGAAGCTTTCTTT. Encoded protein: CASSLSQYVTEAFF.

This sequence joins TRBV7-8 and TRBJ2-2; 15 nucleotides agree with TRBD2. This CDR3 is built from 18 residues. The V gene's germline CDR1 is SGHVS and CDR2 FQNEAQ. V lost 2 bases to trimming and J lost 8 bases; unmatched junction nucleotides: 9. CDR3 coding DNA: TGTGCCAGCAGCTTACCCGGACTAGCGGGAGGGCCAGGTGGGGAGCTGTTTTTT. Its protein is CASSLPGLAGGPGGELFF.

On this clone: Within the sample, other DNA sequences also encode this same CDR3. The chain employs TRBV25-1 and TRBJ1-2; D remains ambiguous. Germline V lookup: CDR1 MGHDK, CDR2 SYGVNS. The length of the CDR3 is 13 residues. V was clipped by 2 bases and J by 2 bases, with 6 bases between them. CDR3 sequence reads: CASSEGGNYGYTF. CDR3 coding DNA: TGTGCCAGCAGTGAAGGCGGCAACTATGGCTACACCTTC.

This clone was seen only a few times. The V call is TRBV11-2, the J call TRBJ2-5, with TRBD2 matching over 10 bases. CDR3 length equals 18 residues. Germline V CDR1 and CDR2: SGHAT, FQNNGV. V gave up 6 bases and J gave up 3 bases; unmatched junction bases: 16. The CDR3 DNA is TGTGCCAGCAGTTCAGGCTGGGTAGCGGGGGGAGTGGAAGAGACCCAGTACTTC. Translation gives CASSSGWVAGGVEETQYF.

The CDR3 DNA is TGTGCCACAAAAGGAGGGTTCCAAGAGACCCAGTACTTC. It is translated as CATKGGFQETQYF. The rearrangement joins TRBV2 to TRBJ2-5; TRBD2 might be the D (6 bases). The CDR3 extends over 13 amino acids. V lost 10 bases to trimming and J lost 1 base, with 13 bases between them. Germline lookup yields CDR1 SNHLY and CDR2 FYNNEI.

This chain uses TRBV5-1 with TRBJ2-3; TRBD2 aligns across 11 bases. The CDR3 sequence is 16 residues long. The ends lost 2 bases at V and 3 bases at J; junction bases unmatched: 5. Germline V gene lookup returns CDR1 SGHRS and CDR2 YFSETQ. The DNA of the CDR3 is TGCGCCAGCAGCTTTACTAGCGGGAGAAGTACAGATACGCAGTATTTT. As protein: CASSFTSGRSTDTQYF.

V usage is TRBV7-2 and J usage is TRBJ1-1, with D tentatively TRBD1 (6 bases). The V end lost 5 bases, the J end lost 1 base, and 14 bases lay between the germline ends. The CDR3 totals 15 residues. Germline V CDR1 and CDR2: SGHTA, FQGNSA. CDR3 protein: CASSLRQDRNTEAFF. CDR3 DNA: TGTGCCAGCAGCCTCAGACAGGACCGGAACACTGAAGCTTTCTTT.

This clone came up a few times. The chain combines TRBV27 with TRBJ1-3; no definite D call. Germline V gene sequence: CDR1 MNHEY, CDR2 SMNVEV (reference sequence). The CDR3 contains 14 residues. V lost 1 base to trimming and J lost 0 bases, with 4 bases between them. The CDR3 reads CASSLLSSGNTIYF. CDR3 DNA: TGTGCCAGCAGTTTATTGAGCTCTGGAAACACCATATATTTT.

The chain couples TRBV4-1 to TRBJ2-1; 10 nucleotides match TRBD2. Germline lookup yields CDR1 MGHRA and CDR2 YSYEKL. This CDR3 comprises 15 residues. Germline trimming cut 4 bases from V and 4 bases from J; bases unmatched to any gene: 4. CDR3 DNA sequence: TGCGCCAGCAGCCCGGGACTAGCGAAATACAATGAGCAGTTCTTC. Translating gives CASSPGLAKYNEQFF.

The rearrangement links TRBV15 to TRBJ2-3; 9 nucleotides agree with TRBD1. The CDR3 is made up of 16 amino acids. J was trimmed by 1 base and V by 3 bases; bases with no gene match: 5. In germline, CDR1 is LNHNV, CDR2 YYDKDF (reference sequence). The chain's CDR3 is CATSRDRGFGTDTQYF. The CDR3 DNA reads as TGTGCCACCAGCAGGGACAGGGGATTCGGCACAGATACGCAGTATTTT.